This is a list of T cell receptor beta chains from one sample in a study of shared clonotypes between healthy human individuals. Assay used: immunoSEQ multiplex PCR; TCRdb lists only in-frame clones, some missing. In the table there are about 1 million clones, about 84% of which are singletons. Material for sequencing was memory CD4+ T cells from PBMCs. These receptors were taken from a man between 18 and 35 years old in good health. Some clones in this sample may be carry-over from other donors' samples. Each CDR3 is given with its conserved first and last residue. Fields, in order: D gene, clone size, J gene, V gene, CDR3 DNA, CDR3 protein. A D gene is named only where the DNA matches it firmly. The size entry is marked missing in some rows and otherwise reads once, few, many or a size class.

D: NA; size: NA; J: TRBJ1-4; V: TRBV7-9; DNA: TGTGCCAGCAGCTTGTTGGGAACTAATGAAAAACTGTTTTTT; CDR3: CASSLLGTNEKLFF
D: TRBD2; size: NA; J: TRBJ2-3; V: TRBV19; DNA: TGTGCCAGAATGCCTCCGGCTAGCGGTCCGGATACGCAGTATTTT; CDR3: CARMPPASGPDTQYF
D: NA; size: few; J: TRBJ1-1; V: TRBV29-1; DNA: TGCAGCGGATCCAGGGGCGCGTGGACTGAAGCTTTCTTT; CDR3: CSGSRGAWTEAFF
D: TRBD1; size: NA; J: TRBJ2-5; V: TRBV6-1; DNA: TGTGCCAGCAGGGTCGACAGGGCCGTAGAGACCCAGTACTTC; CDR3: CASRVDRAVETQYF
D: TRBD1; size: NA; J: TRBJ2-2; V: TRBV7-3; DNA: TGTGCCAGCAGCGAAAGACAGGGGCCTTGGAACACCGGGGAGCTGTTTTTT; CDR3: CASSERQGPWNTGELFF
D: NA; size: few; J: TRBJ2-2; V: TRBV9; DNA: TGTGCCAGCAGCGTAGAGGGCACCGGGGAGCTGTTTTTT; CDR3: CASSVEGTGELFF
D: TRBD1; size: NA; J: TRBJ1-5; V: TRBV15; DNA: TGTGCCACCAGCAACAGGGGCGATCAGCCCCAGCATTTT; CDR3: CATSNRGDQPQHF
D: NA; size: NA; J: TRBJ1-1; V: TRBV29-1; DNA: TGCAGCGTCAGGCAACCCCTCACCACTGAAGCTTTCTTT; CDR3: CSVRQPLTTEAFF
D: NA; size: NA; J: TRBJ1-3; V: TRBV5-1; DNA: TGCGCCAGCAGCTTGGCTGGCAGGCGTACCTCTGGAAACACCATATATTTT; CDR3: CASSLAGRRTSGNTIYF
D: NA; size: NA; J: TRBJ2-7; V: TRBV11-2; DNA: TGTGCCAGCAGCTTAGTAAGACGTCCAAACTACGAGCAGTACTTC; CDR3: CASSLVRRPNYEQYF
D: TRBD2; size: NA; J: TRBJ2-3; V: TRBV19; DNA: TGTGCCAGTAGTATAAGGGGAGGACTAGCTTTCCCAGATACGCAGTATTTT; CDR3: CASSIRGGLAFPDTQYF
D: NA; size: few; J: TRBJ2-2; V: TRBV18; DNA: TGTGCCAGCTCACCCCCCGGGAACACCGGGGAGCTGTTTTTT; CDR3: CASSPPGNTGELFF
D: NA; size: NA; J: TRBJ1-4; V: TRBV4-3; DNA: TGCGCCAGCAGCCGGGGGGGCGGGGCTGGTGAAAAACTGTTTTTT; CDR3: CASSRGGGAGEKLFF
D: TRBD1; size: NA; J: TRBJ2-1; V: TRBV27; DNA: TGTGCCAGCAGTTGGGGGGACAGGGGTGAGCAGTTCTTC; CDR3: CASSWGDRGEQFF
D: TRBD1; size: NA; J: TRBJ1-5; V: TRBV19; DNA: TGTGCCAGTAGGAGACAGGGGAACAGGGATCAGCCCCAGCATTTT; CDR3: CASRRQGNRDQPQHF
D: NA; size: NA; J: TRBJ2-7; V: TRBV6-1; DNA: TGTGCCAGCAGTGAAGGGGGGGCCTACTACGAGCAGTACTTC; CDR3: CASSEGGAYYEQYF
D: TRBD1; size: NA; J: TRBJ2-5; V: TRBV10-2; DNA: TGCGCCAGCAGTCGGGACAGGGGGCAGGAGACCCAGTACTTC; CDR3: CASSRDRGQETQYF
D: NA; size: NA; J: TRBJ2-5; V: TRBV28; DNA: TGTGCCAGCAGTTTAACCGGGGGACACCTGATTCAAGAGACCCAGTACTTC; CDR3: CASSLTGGHLIQETQYF
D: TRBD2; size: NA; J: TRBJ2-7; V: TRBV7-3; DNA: TGTGCCAGCAGCTTAAGAGCGGGAGACCCATCAAACCCCTACGAGCAGTACTTC; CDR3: CASSLRAGDPSNPYEQYF
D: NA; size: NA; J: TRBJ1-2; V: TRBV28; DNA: TGTGCCAGCAGTTTAAGGCAGGCTGGCTACACCTTC; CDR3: CASSLRQAGYTF
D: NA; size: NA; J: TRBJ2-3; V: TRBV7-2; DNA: TGTGCCAGCAGCTTAAACAGAGATACGCAGTATTTT; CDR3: CASSLNRDTQYF
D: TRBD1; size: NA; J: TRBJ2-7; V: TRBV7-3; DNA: TGTGCCAGCAGCCCTGGGGCCGGGACAGGGAGCTACGAGCAGTACTTC; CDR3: CASSPGAGTGSYEQYF
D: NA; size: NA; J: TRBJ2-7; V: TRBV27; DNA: TGTGCCAGCAGTGCCTCCGATGGGCTCGAGCAGTACTTC; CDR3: CASSASDGLEQYF
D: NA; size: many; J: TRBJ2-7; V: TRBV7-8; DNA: TGTGCCAGCAGCGACAGACAAGGTACCTACGAGCAGTACTTC; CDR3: CASSDRQGTYEQYF
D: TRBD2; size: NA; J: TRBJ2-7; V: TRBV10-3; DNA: TGTGCCATCAGAACGACTAGCGGGCCATCCCTCGAGCAGTACTTC; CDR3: CAIRTTSGPSLEQYF
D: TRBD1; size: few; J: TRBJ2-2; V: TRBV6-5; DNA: TGTGCCAGCACCGGGACAGGGGATGCCGGGGAGCTGTTTTTT; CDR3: CASTGTGDAGELFF
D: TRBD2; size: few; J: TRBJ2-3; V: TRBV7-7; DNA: TGTGCCAGCAGCTTATCGAGTAGCGGGACAGATACGCAGTATTTT; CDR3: CASSLSSSGTDTQYF
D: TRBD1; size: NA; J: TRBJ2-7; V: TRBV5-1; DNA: TGCGCCAGCAGCTCCAAATCCGGGACAGCCTCCTACGAGCAGTACTTC; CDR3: CASSSKSGTASYEQYF
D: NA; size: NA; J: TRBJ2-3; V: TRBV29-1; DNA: TGCAGCGTCGGGGACGACACCCGCACAGATACGCAGTATTTT; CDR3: CSVGDDTRTDTQYF
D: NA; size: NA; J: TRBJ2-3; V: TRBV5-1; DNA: TGCGCCAGCGGGTATACAGATACGCAGTATTTT; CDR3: CASGYTDTQYF
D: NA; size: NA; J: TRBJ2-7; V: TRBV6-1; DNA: TGTGCCAGCAGTGAAAATGTGATCGGGGGCTACGAGCAGTACTTC; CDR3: CASSENVIGGYEQYF
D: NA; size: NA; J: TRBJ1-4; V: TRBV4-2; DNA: TGTGCCAGCAGCCAAAGGCTCGTTACTGAAAAACTGTTTTTT; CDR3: CASSQRLVTEKLFF
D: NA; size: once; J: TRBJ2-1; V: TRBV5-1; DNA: TGCGCCAGCAGGGTGGGGCGGGAACTCTACAATGAGCAGTTCTTC; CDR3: CASRVGRELYNEQFF